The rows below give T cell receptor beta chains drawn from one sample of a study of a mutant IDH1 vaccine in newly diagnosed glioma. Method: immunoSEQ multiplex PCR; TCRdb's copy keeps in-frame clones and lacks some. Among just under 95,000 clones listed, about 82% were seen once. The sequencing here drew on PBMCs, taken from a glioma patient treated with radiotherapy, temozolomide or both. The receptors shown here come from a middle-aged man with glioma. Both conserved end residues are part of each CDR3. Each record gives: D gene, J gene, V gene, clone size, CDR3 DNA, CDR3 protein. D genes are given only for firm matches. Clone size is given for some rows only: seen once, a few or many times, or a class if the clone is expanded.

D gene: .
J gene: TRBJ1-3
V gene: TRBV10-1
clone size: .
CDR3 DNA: TGCGCCAGCAGTGAGCTCCCCCAGAGGGGCTCTGGAAACACCATATATTTT
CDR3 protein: CASSELPQRGSGNTIYF

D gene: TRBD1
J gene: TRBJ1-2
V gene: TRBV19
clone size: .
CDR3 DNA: TGTGCCAGTAGTATAGCGGCACGAACGGGGACAGACGGACGCTATGGCTACACCTTC
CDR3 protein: CASSIAARTGTDGRYGYTF

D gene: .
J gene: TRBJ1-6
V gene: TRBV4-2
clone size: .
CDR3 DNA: TGTGCCAGCAGCCAAGAAACGGGATCTTCACCCCTCCACTTT
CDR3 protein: CASSQETGSSPLHF

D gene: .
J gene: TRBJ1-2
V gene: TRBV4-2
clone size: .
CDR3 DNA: TGTGCCAGCAGCCAAGATGAGATAGGGTTTGACTATGGCTACACCTTC
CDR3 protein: CASSQDEIGFDYGYTF

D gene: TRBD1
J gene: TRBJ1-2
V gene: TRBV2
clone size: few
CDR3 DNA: TGTGCCAGCAGCGCCATGACAGGGGGCGTTGGCTACACCTTC
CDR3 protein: CASSAMTGGVGYTF

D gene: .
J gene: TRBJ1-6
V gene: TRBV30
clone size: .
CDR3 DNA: TGTGCCTGGAGTGGAAGGGGGTCACCCCTCCACTTT
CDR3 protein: CAWSGRGSPLHF

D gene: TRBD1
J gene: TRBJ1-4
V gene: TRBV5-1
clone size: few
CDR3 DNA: TGCGCCAGCAGCTTGGCCAGGGGGAGTGAAAAACTGTTTTTT
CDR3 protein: CASSLARGSEKLFF

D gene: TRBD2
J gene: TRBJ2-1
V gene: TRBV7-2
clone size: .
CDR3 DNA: TGTGCCAGCACCTCGGGACTAGCTAAGAACAATGAGCAGTTCTTC
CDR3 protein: CASTSGLAKNNEQFF

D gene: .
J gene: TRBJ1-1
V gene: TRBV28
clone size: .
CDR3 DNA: TGTGCCAGCAGTGCGGGACAAGTCACTGAAGCTTTCTTT
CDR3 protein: CASSAGQVTEAFF

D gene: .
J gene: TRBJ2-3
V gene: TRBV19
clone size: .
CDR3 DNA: TGTGCCAGTAGTTTAGGGTTAACAGATACGCAGTATTTT
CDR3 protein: CASSLGLTDTQYF

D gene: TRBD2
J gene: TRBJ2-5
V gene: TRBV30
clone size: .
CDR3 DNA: TGTGCCTTCCTGAGGTGGCGGGAGGGCCGGAGGGAGCAGTACTTC
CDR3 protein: CAFLRWREGRREQYF

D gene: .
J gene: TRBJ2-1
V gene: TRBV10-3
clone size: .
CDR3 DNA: TGTGCCATCAGTTCCCAGGGCGTGGGCTACAATGAGCAGTTCTTC
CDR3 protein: CAISSQGVGYNEQFF

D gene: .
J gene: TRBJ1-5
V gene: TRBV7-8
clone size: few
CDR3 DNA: TGTGCCAGCAGCTTAGATGCGATATATGATAATAGCAATCAGCCCCAGCATTTT
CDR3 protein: CASSLDAIYDNSNQPQHF

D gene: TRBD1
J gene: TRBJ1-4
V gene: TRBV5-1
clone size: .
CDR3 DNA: TGCGCCAGCAGCTGGGACAGTGCAACTAATGAAAAACTGTTTTTT
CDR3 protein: CASSWDSATNEKLFF

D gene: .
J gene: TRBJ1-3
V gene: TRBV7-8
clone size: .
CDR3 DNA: TGTGCCAGCAGCGTTACAGGATTTGGAAACACCATATATTTT
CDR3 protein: CASSVTGFGNTIYF

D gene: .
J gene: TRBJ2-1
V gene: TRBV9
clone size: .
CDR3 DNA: TGTGCCAGCAGCGTTGGGACTCTAGGAAACAATGAGCAGTTCTTC
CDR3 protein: CASSVGTLGNNEQFF

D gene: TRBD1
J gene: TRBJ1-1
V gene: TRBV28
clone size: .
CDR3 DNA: TGTGCCAGCATACAGGGGGCGCGAAAAGCTTTCTTT
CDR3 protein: CASIQGARKAFF

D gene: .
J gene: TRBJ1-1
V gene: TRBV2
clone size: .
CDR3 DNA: TGTGCCAGCAGTGAATACCTCCAGAACACTGAAGCTTTCTTT
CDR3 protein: CASSEYLQNTEAFF

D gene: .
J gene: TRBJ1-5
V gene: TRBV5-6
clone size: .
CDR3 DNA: TGTGCCAGCACCTCGGGGCGGGGGCGAAATCAGCCCCAGCATTTT
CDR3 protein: CASTSGRGRNQPQHF

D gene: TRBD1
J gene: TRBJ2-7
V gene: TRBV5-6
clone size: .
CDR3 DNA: TGTGCCAGCAGCTCTCAGGGGGCAGTCTACGAGCAGTACTTC
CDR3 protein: CASSSQGAVYEQYF

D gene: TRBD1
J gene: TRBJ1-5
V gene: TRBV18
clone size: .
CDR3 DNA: TGTGCCAGCTCACCCGCAGGGGGCGGGCAGCCCCAGCATTTT
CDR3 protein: CASSPAGGGQPQHF

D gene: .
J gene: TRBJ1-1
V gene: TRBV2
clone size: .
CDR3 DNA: TGTGCCAGCAGTGTGTGGGGGGGATACACTGAAGCTTTCTTT
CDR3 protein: CASSVWGGYTEAFF

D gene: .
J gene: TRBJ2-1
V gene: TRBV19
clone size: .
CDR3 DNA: TGTGCCAGTAGCCACGACAGGAGCTCCTACAATGAGCAGTTCTTC
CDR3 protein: CASSHDRSSYNEQFF

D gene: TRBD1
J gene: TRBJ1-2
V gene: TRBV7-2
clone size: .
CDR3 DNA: TGTGCCAGCAGCCGGGACAGCTCTAACTATGGCTACACCTTC
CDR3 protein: CASSRDSSNYGYTF

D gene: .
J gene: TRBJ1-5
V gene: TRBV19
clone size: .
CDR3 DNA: TGTGCCAGTAGTATCGGGGCAGGCCCAACGCCCCAGCATTTT
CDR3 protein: CASSIGAGPTPQHF

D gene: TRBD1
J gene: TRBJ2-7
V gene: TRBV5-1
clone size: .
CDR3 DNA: TGCGCCAGCAGCCGCGAGGGACAGGGTAACGAGCAGTACTTC
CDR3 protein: CASSREGQGNEQYF

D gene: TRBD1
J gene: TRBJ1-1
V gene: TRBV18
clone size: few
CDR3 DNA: TGTGCCAGCTCATCAACAGGGGGAAAGAACACTGAAGCTTTCTTT
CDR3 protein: CASSSTGGKNTEAFF

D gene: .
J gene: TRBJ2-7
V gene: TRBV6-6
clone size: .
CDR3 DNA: TGTACCAGCAGTTACTCTGTACCTACGGAGCAGTACTTC
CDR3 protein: CTSSYSVPTEQYF

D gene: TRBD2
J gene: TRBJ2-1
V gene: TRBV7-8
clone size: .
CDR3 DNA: TGTGCCAGCAGCCCGTATGCCGGGACTAACTACAATGAGCAGTTCTTC
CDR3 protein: CASSPYAGTNYNEQFF

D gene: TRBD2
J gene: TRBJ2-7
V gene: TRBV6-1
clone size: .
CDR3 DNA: TGTGCCACTACCGAGCGGGGGGTCAACTCCTACGAGCAGTACTTC
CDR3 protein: CATTERGVNSYEQYF

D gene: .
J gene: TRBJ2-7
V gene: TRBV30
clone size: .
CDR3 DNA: TGTGCCTGGAGTCTCGTTGGCGACGAGCAGTACTTC
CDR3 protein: CAWSLVGDEQYF

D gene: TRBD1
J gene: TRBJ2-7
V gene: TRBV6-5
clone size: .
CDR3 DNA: TGTGCCAGCAGGGGACAGGGGGGCGAGCAGTACTTC
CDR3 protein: CASRGQGGEQYF

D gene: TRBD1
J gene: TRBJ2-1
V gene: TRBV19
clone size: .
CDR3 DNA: TGTGCCAGTAACCCGGGACAGGGGACCTACAATGAGCAGTTCTTC
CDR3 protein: CASNPGQGTYNEQFF

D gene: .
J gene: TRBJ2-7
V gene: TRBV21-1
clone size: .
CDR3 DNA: TGTGCCAGCAGACAGGCCAGCTCCTACGAGCAGTACTTC
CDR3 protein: CASRQASSYEQYF

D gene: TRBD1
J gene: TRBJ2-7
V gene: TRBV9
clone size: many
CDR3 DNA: TGTGCCAGCAGCGCGGGACAGTCTCCCCACGAGCAGTACTTC
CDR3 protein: CASSAGQSPHEQYF

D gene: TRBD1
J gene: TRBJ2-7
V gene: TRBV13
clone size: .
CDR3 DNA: TGTGCCAGCAGCTTCGGGACAGGCATCTACGAGCAGTACTTC
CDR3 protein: CASSFGTGIYEQYF

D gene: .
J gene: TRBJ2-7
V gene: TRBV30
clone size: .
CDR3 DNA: TGTGCCTGGGGTCATGGGGCCCACGAGCAGTACTTC
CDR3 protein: CAWGHGAHEQYF

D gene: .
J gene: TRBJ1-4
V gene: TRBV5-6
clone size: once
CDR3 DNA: TGTGCCAGCAGCCCCGGTGGGGGGCCTAATGAAAAACTGTTTTTT
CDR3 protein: CASSPGGGPNEKLFF

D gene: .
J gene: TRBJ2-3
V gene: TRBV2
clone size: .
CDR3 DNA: TGTGCCAGCAGAGACCTTGTGGGACAACCTACGCAGTATTTT
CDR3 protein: CASRDLVGQPTQYF

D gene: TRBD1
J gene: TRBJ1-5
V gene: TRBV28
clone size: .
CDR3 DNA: TGTGCCAGCGTAGCTACGTCGGCAGGGGGTGGTCAGCCCCAGCATTTT
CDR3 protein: CASVATSAGGGQPQHF

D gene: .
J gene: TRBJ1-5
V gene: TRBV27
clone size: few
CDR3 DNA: TGTGCCAGCAGTGCCCAGGGGCTGGGCAATCAGCCCCAGCATTTT
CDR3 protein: CASSAQGLGNQPQHF

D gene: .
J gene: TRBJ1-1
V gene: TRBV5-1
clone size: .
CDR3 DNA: TGCGCCAGCAGCGGGACCGGCACTGAAGCTTTCTTT
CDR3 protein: CASSGTGTEAFF

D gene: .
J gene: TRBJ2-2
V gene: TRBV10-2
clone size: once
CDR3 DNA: TGCGCCGGGAAAAACAGGGGACTTAACACCGGGGAGCTGTTTTTT
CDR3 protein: CAGKNRGLNTGELFF

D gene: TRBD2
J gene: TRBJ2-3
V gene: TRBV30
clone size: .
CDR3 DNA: TGTGCCTGGAGCGCGGGGGGCCAGGTAGATACGCAGTATTTT
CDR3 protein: CAWSAGGQVDTQYF

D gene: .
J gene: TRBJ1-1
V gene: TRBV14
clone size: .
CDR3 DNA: TGTGCCAGCAGCCCGGGACAAAACACTGAAGCTTTCTTT
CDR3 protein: CASSPGQNTEAFF

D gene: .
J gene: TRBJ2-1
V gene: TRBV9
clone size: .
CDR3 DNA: TGTGCCAGCAGCGTAGTTGGGGTCTCGAATGAGCAGTTCTTC
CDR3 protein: CASSVVGVSNEQFF

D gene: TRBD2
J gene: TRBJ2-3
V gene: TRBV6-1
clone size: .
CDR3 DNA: TGTGCCAGCAGTGGACGGTCGGGGGGAGGGTATGCCACAGATACGCAGTATTTT
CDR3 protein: CASSGRSGGGYATDTQYF

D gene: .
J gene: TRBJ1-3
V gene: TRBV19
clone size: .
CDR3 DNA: TGTGCCAGTAGTAAATATGGAAACACCATATATTTT
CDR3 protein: CASSKYGNTIYF

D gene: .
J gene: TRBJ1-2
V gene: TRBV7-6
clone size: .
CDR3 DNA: TGTGCCAGCAGCCCCCGGGAAGGGCGGACCTATGGCTACACCTTC
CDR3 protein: CASSPREGRTYGYTF

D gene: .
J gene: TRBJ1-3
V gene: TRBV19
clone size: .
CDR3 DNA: TGTGCCAGTAGCCTGACGGCCAACTCTGGAAACACCATATATTTT
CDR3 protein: CASSLTANSGNTIYF

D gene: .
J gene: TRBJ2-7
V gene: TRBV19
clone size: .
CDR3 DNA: TGTGCCAGTAGTATAGGCTACGAGCAGTACTTC
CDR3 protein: CASSIGYEQYF

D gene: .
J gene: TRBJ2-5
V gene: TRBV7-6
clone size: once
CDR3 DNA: TGTGCCAGCAGCTTAACAGTGGGACGGAGGGAGACCCAGTACTTC
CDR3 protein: CASSLTVGRRETQYF

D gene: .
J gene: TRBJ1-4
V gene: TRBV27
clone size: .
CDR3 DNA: TGTGCCAGCAGCGACACCGCAACTAATGAAAAACTGTTTTTT
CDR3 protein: CASSDTATNEKLFF

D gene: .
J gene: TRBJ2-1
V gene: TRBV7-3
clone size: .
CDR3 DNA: TGTGCCAGCAGCTTAACCCCCGGTAATGAGCAGTTCTTC
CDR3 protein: CASSLTPGNEQFF

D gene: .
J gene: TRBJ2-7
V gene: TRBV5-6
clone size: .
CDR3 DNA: TGTGCCAGCAGCCTGGGCCTTCTCCGGGAAGGGTACGAGCAGTACTTC
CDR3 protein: CASSLGLLREGYEQYF

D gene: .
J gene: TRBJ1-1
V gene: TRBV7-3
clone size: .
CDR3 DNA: TGTGCCAGCAGCTTAGAAGGACCGAACACTGAAGCTTTCTTT
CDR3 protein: CASSLEGPNTEAFF

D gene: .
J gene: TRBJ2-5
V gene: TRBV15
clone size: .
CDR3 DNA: TGTGCCACCAGCGAGCTCCCCGGGTCCCGGGTGACCCAGTACTTC
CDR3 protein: CATSELPGSRVTQYF

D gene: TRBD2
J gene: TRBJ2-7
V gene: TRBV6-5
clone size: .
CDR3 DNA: TGTGCCAGCAGTTACTCTCCCAGCGGGGGGGCCTACGAGCAGTACTTC
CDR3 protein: CASSYSPSGGAYEQYF